A single sample is the source of the 18 T cell receptor beta chains below, sequenced in a study of cytomegalovirus exposure and HLA in healthy donors. Use of 60 Vbeta and 13 Jbeta primers characterized the PCR. The table came from immunoSEQ multiplex PCR; TCRdb's copy has only in-frame clones and leaves some out. The table shows under 200,000 clones, with more than 65% occurring only once. Source material: PBMCs. The receptors were gathered from a man between 50 and 59 years old in good health and CMV-seropositive.

The chain carries TRBV29-1 and TRBJ2-7; 7 bases fit TRBD1. Germline assignment: CDR1 SQVTM and CDR2 ANQGSEA. The CDR3 has 14 amino acids. The trim removed 5 bases at V and 0 bases at J, leaving 7 bases unmatched. The CDR3 protein is CSVRDSKSSYEQYF. In nucleotides, the CDR3 is TGCAGCGTTCGGGACAGTAAGAGCTCCTACGAGCAGTACTTC.

The CDR3: CASSFVLENEQFF. The CDR3 nucleotides read TGTGCCAGCAGCTTTGTACTAGAGAATGAGCAGTTCTTC. This chain uses TRBV5-6 with TRBJ2-1; D possibly corresponds to TRBD2 (5 bases). V lost 2 bases and J 7 bases, leaving 10 bases between the germline ends. The CDR3 extends over 13 amino acids. CDR1 is SGHDT and CDR2 is YYEEEE in the germline V gene. The full variable domain, completed using reference TRBV5-6 and TRBJ2-1, is DAGVTQSPTHLIKTRGQQVTLRCSPKSGHDTVSWYQQALGQGPQFIFQYYEEEERQRGNFPDRFSGHQFPNYSSELNVNALLLGDSALYLCASSFVLENEQFFGPGTRLTVL.

The chain joins TRBV19 to TRBJ2-1, with 7 bases fitting TRBD1. The germline CDR1 and CDR2 sequences are LNHDA and SQIVND (reference sequence). The length of the CDR3 is 16 residues. The V segment lost 5 bases and the J segment 0 bases; nucleotides outside the gene matches: 7. CDR3 loop: CASSSNRGSSYNEQFF. The CDR3 DNA reads as TGTGCCAGTAGTTCCAACAGGGGTAGCTCCTACAATGAGCAGTTCTTC.

The J gene is TRBJ2-1, the V gene TRBV19; D gene uncertain. Germline loops: CDR1 LNHDA, CDR2 SQIVND (reference sequence). With 7 bases removed from V and 0 bases from J, the gap between germline ends came to 7 bases. The CDR3 length is 13 residues. CDR3 DNA: TGTGCCAGTAATTCTTACTCCTACAATGAGCAGTTCTTC. Protein sequence: CASNSYSYNEQFF. The full variable domain, completed using reference TRBV19 and TRBJ2-1, is DGGITQSPKYLFRKEGQNVTLSCEQNLNHDAMYWYRQDPGQGLRLIYYSQIVNDFQKGDIAEGYSVSREKKESFPLTVTSAQKNPTAFYLCASNSYSYNEQFFGPGTRLTVL.

The gene calls are TRBV15 and TRBJ1-1, with unresolved D. Germline CDR1 reads LNHNV; CDR2 reads YYDKDF (reference sequence). Deletions cut 0 bases from V and 6 bases from J, with 8 bases between. This CDR3 has 13 residues. CDR3: CATSRDMAAEAFF. In nucleotides, the CDR3 is TGTGCCACCAGCAGAGATATGGCCGCTGAAGCTTTCTTT. The variable domain in full, with the rest retrieved from reference TRBV15 and TRBJ1-1, is DAMVIQNPRYQVTQFGKPVTLSCSQTLNHNVMYWYQQKSSQAPKLLFHYYDKDFNNEADTPDNFQSRRPNTSFCFLDIRSPGLGDTAMYLCATSRDMAAEAFFGQGTRLTVV.

V and J are TRBV4-1 and TRBJ2-1; TRBD2 agrees at 11 bases. Germline trimming cut 1 base from V and 2 bases from J; bases unmatched to any gene: 16. This CDR3 contains 21 residues. The germline V gene encodes CDR1 MGHRA and CDR2 YSYEKL. CDR3 protein: CASSQAPVRSGGALPYNEQFF. CDR3 DNA sequence: TGCGCCAGCAGCCAAGCGCCTGTCCGTAGCGGGGGGGCTCTCCCCTACAATGAGCAGTTCTTC.

CDR3 in DNA: TGTGCCAGCAAGACAGCAACTGAAGCTTTCTTT. Encoded protein: CASKTATEAFF. The chain couples TRBV6-5 to TRBJ1-1; TRBD1 might be the D (5 bases). V lost 7 bases to trimming and J lost 5 bases, with 8 bases between them. The V gene's germline CDR1 is MNHEY and CDR2 SVGAGI. The CDR3 runs to 11 residues.

The chain combines TRBV19 with TRBJ1-5, with D tentatively TRBD1 (5 bases). Germline CDR1 and CDR2: LNHDA and SQIVND (reference sequence). Trimming took 11 bases from V and 0 from J, leaving 8 bases between them. This CDR3 comprises 12 residues. CDR3: CASGYSNQPQHF. For the CDR3, the DNA is TGTGCCTCAGGGTATAGCAATCAGCCCCAGCATTTT.

This chain links TRBV9 with TRBJ1-1, with 7 bases matching TRBD1. The V gene's germline CDR1 is SGDLS and CDR2 YYNGEE. The CDR3 runs to 14 residues. The trim removed 3 bases at V and 4 bases at J, leaving 6 bases unmatched. For the CDR3, the DNA is TGTGCCAGCAGCGAGACAGGGACGCCCACTGAAGCTTTCTTT. Its protein is CASSETGTPTEAFF.

V and J are TRBV7-9 and TRBJ2-2; tentative D call: TRBD2 (5 bases). The CDR3 length is 13 residues. The germline V gene encodes CDR1 SEHNR and CDR2 FQNEAQ (reference sequence). The ends were cut back, 6 bases at V and 7 bases at J, with 12 bases in the middle. The CDR3 DNA is TGTGCCAGCAGGGACGAGGGTCACGGGGAGCTGTTTTTT. It codes for CASRDEGHGELFF.

The chain uses TRBV7-8 and TRBJ1-3; perhaps TRBD1 as D (5 bases). The CDR3 has 16 amino acids. CDR1 SGHVS and CDR2 FQNEAQ come from the germline V gene. V lost 1 base, J lost 0 bases, and 10 bases lay in between. The CDR3: CASSLERGGSGNTIYF. DNA for the CDR3: TGTGCCAGCAGCTTAGAACGGGGGGGCTCTGGAAACACCATATATTTT.

This clone was observed a handful of times. Other nucleotide sequences from this sample produce the same CDR3. The chain combines TRBV4-1 with TRBJ2-3; D uncertain. This CDR3 contains 14 residues. Germline lookup yields CDR1 MGHRA and CDR2 YSYEKL. Deletions cut 1 base from V and 1 base from J, with 6 bases between. CDR3 sequence: CASSQGLGTDTQYF. CDR3 DNA: TGCGCCAGCAGCCAAGGACTGGGCACAGATACGCAGTATTTT.

The V and J genes are TRBV5-1 and TRBJ1-2; D is perhaps TRBD1 (5 bases). The germline V gene encodes CDR1 SGHRS and CDR2 YFSETQ. The ends were cut back, 6 bases at V and 3 bases at J, with 15 bases in the middle. The CDR3 extends over 14 amino acids. The CDR3 reads CASTRGWGDYGYTF. CDR3 nucleotides: TGCGCCAGCACCCGGGGTTGGGGGGACTATGGCTACACCTTC.

The chain links TRBV10-3 to TRBJ2-3, with D perhaps matching TRBD2 (6 bases). Trimming cost V 3 bases and J 5 bases, with 9 bases left between them. This CDR3 is built from 13 residues. CDR1 and CDR2 from the germline V gene are ENHRY and SYGVKD. This chain's CDR3 is CAISELGGDTQYF. DNA of the CDR3: TGTGCCATCAGTGAATTGGGGGGAGATACGCAGTATTTT.

This CDR3 reads CASSLGSTSSYNEQFF. The DNA for the CDR3 is TGTGCCAGCAGCTTAGGTAGCACCAGCTCCTACAATGAGCAGTTCTTC. The chain is built from TRBV11-2 and TRBJ2-1; unclear D gene. V lost 1 base and J lost 0, with 10 bases in between. The CDR3 consists of 16 residues. Per germline, CDR1 SGHAT and CDR2 FQNNGV.

The chain couples TRBV6-5 to TRBJ2-7; 10 bases fit TRBD1. The germline V gene has CDR1 MNHEY and CDR2 SVGAGI. The V gene end was trimmed by 5 bases and the J gene end by 7 bases; junction bases not matched to a gene: 5. The CDR3 is 13 residues long. CDR3 sequence: CASSRQGAGEQYV. CDR3 nucleotides: TGTGCCAGCAGTCGACAGGGGGCAGGAGAGCAGTACGTC.

The genes are TRBV6-5 and TRBJ2-7; 7 bases match TRBD1. CDR1 MNHEY and CDR2 SVGAGI come from the germline V gene. J gave up 7 bases and V 6 bases, and 9 bases lay outside the gene matches. CDR3 length: 13 residues. The CDR3 spells CASRPTGMGEQYV. The CDR3 bases are TGTGCCAGCAGGCCGACAGGGATGGGGGAGCAGTACGTC.

This rearrangement joins TRBV19 to TRBJ1-2; tentatively, D is TRBD1 (5 bases). CDR1 LNHDA and CDR2 SQIVND come from the germline V gene (reference sequence). This CDR3 is 12 amino acids long. Trimming cost V 4 bases and J 3 bases, with 6 bases left between them. The chain's CDR3 is CASSKTDYGYTF. CDR3 sequence (DNA): TGTGCCAGTAGTAAGACAGACTATGGCTACACCTTC.